This TCR beta chain was recorded in a study of T cells in Graves' hyperthyroidism and ophthalmopathy. Whole-study results and caveats: From stable hyperthyroidism, ophthalmopathy was separated by a 13 V-J model.

This clonotype was recorded at least ten times. Its antigen remains unknown. Patients were excluded for uncontrolled infection, other autoimmune disease, pregnancy or lactation. Thyroid ultrasound, orbital computed tomography, clinical symptoms, and serum thyroxine and TRAb underpinned diagnoses. Amplified TCR beta CDR3 regions came from RNA transcripts. TCR CDR3 regions were first amplified by RT-PCR with HTBI primers. TCRdb reanalysed the multiplex PCR reads using MiXCR and keeps one entry per CDR3 protein. The sample contains around 370,000 distinct CDR3 sequences, under 20% of which appear only once. Germline loops: CDR1 DFQATT, CDR2 SNEGSKA (reference sequence). This CDR3 has 12 residues. The V gene lost 5 bases and the J gene lost 0 bases, with 8 bases spanning the gap.

The TCR was taken from a man aged 18-30 years with Graves' ophthalmopathy. What was sequenced was blood. This chain joins TRBV20-1 and TRBJ2-7; the D gene is possibly TRBD1 (5 bases). The CDR3 bases are TGCAGTGCTCCCAGGGCCTCCTACGAGCAGTACTTC. Protein: CSAPRASYEQYF.